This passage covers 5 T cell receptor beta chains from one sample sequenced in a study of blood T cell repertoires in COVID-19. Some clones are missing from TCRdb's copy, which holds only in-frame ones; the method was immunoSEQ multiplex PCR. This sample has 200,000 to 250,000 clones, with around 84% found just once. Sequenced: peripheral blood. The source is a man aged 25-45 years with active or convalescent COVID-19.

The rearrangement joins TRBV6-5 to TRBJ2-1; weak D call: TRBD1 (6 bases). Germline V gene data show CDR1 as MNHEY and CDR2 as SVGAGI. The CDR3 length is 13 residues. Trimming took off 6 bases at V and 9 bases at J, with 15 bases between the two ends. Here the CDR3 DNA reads TGTGCCAGCAGCTATAATCAGGGGCCTGAGCAGTTCTTC. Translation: CASSYNQGPEQFF.

CDR3 loop: CASSVSGPGPGTGELFF. DNA of the CDR3: TGTGCCAGCAGCGTAAGCGGGCCTGGGCCCGGCACCGGGGAGCTGTTTTTT. This chain uses TRBV7-6 with TRBJ2-2; D possibly corresponds to TRBD2 (6 bases). Germline V gene sequence: CDR1 SGHVS, CDR2 FNYEAQ. This CDR3 region has 17 residues. V shed 5 bases and J shed 4 bases, with 20 bases lying between them.

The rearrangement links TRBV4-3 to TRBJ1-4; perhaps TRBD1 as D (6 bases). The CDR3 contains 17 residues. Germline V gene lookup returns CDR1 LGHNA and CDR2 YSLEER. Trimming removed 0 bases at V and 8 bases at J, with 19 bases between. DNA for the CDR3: TGCGCCAGCAGCCAAGAAAGAATGGCAGGGGTGGGAGAAAAACTGTTTTTT. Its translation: CASSQERMAGVGEKLFF.

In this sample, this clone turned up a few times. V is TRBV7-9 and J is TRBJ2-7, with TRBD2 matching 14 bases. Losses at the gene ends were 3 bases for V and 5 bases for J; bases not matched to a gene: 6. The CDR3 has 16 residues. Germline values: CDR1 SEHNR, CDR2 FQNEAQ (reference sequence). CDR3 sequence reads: CASSLWTSGGPHEQYF. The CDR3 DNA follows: TGTGCCAGCAGCTTGTGGACTAGCGGGGGGCCCCACGAGCAGTACTTC.

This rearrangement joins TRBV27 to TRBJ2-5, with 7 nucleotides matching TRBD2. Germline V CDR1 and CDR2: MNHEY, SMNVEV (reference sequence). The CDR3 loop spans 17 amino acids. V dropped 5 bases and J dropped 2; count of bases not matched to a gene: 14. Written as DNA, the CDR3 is TGTGCCAGCAGTGGGGCCTTTGCGGGAGTAAGACAAGAGACCCAGTACTTC. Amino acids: CASSGAFAGVRQETQYF.